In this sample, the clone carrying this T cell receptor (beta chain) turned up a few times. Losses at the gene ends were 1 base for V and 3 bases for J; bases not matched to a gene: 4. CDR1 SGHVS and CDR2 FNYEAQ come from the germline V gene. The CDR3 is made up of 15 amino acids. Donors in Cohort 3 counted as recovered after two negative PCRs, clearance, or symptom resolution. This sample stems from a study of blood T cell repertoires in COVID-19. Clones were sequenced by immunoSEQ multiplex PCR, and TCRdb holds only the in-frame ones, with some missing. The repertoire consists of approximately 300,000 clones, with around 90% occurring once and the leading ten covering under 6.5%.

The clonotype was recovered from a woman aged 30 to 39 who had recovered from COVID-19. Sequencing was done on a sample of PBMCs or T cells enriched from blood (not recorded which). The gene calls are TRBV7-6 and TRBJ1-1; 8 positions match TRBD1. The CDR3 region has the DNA TGTGCCAGCAGCTTAGGGCCAGGGGGCGACACTGAAGCTTTCTTT. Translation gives CASSLGPGGDTEAFF.